One and the same sample provided the 7 T cell receptor delta chains below, sequenced in a study of gamma-delta chains in newborns, infants, children (dated by TCRdb to between 2018 and 2021). For sequencing, an Illumina MiSeq was employed. Via CATT, TCRdb reprocessed the public reads, and rows with identical DNA were then joined. This sample is represented by a few thousand delta-chain clones; over 5% of them were singletons. About an eighth of the sample rests with the top ten. The specimen was blood. The receptors were sampled from a child who was a newborn, infant or young child, either healthy, febrile or measles-vaccinated (not recorded which).

To note about this clone: With a much larger clone just one base away, this may be a read error. V gene TRDV2 combines with J gene TRDJ1, with D possibly matching TRDD3 (6 bases). The germline V gene has CDR1 GEAIGNYY and CDR2 EKD. V dropped 2 bases and J dropped 5 bases, with 20 bases sitting between them. There are 16 residues in the CDR3. The CDR3 DNA follows: TGTGCCTGTGACAATCTGGGGCTCGAAACTAGGGATAAACTCATCTTT. Protein product: CACDNLGLETRDKLIF.

With regard to this clone: A much larger clone sits a single nucleotide away, making a read error possible. The genes are TRDV1 and TRDJ1; TRDD3 matches 10 bases. Germline CDR1 and CDR2: TSWWSYY and QGS. The ends lost 2 bases at V and 3 bases at J; junction bases unmatched: 21. The CDR3 is 21 amino acids. The CDR3 loop reads CALGEIWGSPLGDSYADKLIF. The CDR3 DNA sequence: TGTGCTCTTGGGGAAATATGGGGTTCCCCACTGGGGGATTCGTACGCCGATAAACTCATCTTT.

Only a few counts were recorded for this clone. The protein given by TCRdb reflects a much larger clone and differs at residue 15 from this DNA's translation, likely from a read error; the protein shown is the DNA's translation. This chain uses TRDV1 with TRDJ2; D is perhaps TRDD2 (5 bases). The CDR3 sequence is 18 residues long. Germline lookup yields CDR1 TSWWSYY and CDR2 QGS. CDR3 in DNA: TGTGCTCTTGGGTCGACGTTTCCTCTCCCATGGGTTCTAGCACACCTCTTCTTT. Protein product: CALGSTFPLPWVLAHLFF.

This clone occurred a few times. A read error is possible here, since a much larger clone lies one base away. The gene calls are TRDV2 and TRDJ1, with 8 bases matching TRDD3. CDR3 size: 15 residues. J was trimmed by 0 bases and V by 3 bases; bases with no gene match: 5. Per the germline V gene, CDR1 is GEAIGNYY and CDR2 is EKD. The CDR3, as DNA: TGTGCCTGTGACTATGTACTGGGGGACACCGATAAACTCATCTTT. This translates into CACDYVLGDTDKLIF.

About this clone itself: A far larger clone is just one base off, so this is likely a read error. The same CDR3 can be traced to other DNA sequences in this sample. The J gene is TRDJ3, the V gene TRDV2; 8 bases agree with TRDD3. The V segment lost 3 bases and the J segment 0 bases; nucleotides outside the gene matches: 12. The CDR3 has 20 residues. CDR1 GEAIGNYY and CDR2 EKD come from the germline V gene. The CDR3 sequence: CACDPTGGLPSSWDTRQMFF. The CDR3 DNA reads as TGTGCCTGTGACCCTACTGGGGGGCTACCCAGCTCCTGGGACACCCGACAGATGTTTTTC.

This clone is labeled hyperexpanded. At the DNA level, this CDR3 is encoded by other sequences in the same sample as well. The V gene is TRDV2, the J gene TRDJ1, with 10 nucleotides matching TRDD3. Germline CDR1 reads GEAIGNYY; CDR2 reads EKD. The trim removed 3 bases at V and 3 bases at J, leaving 12 bases unmatched. The CDR3 is 17 amino acids. The DNA for the CDR3 is TGTGCCTGTGACTCACGTACTGGGGGATGCTTATCCGATAAACTCATCTTT. The encoded protein is CACDSRTGGCLSDKLIF.

This clone showed up just a few times. This sequence is one base from a far larger clone and is likely a read error. Other DNA sequences in the sample encode the same CDR3. The rearrangement uses TRDV1 and TRDJ1, with D maybe TRDD3 (10 bases). The CDR3 totals 21 residues. Trimming removed 3 bases from V and 5 bases from J, with 34 bases in between. Germline V gives CDR1 TSWWSYY, CDR2 QGS. CDR3 nucleotides: TGTGCTCTTGGGGACCAAGGCCTTCCTACGTACTGGGGGATTGGATCTGATAAACTCATCTTT. Encoded protein: CALGDQGLPTYWGIGSDKLIF.